Following are 9 T cell receptor beta chains from one sample sequenced in a study of regulatory T cells in long-lasting Graves disease. The time point here: newly diagnosed GD, antithyroid drugs for less than 3 months. PBMC RNA served as the TCR library source. With iRepertoire HTBI primers and Arm-PCR of CDR3 regions, TCR beta libraries were built. MiXCR was run by TCRdb on the multiplex PCR reads, yielding one entry per CDR3 protein. The data show 400,000 to 650,000 distinct CDR3 sequences, about 16% seen once. The sample was also linked to a second study, of T cells in Graves' hyperthyroidism and ophthalmopathy.

Source: peripheral blood mononuclear cells (PBMCs), taken at new diagnosis, from a patient treated with antithyroid drugs. Receptor source: a woman aged 35-65 years with Graves disease.

The chain is built from TRBV20-1 and TRBJ2-2; 12 positions agree with TRBD2. CDR1 is DFQATT, CDR2 SNEGSKA, per germline (reference sequence). The CDR3 length is 17 residues. V lost 2 bases, J lost 2 bases, and 6 bases stayed unmatched. CDR3 DNA sequence: TGCAGTGCTAGAAGCCTAGCGGGGGGGCCAAACACCGGGGAGCTGTTTTTT. It yields the protein CSARSLAGGPNTGELFF.

In its sample, this clonotype was seen many times. The chain links TRBV30 to TRBJ1-1; D remains unclear. CDR1 and CDR2 (germline): GTSNPN, SVGIG (reference sequence). The CDR3 has 11 residues. Trimming stripped 0 bases from V and 8 bases from J, with 7 bases between. This CDR3 is CAWSVLQEAFF. The CDR3 coding sequence is TGTGCCTGGAGTGTACTGCAGGAAGCTTTCTTT.

This clonotype was found once. The chain uses TRBV25-1 and TRBJ1-5, with 10 bases fitting TRBD1. V lost 3 bases and J lost 0; bases outside the gene matches: 5. Per the germline V gene, CDR1 is MGHDK and CDR2 is SYGVNS. CDR3 length: 17 residues. CDR3 in amino acids: CASSDGTGAYSNQPQHF. CDR3 DNA: TGTGCCAGCAGTGACGGGACAGGGGCGTATAGCAATCAGCCCCAGCATTTT.

The gene calls are TRBV7-3 and TRBJ2-5, with D perhaps matching TRBD2 (5 bases). V lost 4 bases to trimming and J lost 7 bases, with 13 bases between them. This CDR3 has 13 residues. CDR1 and CDR2 (germline): SGHTA, FQGTGA. DNA of the CDR3: TGTGCCAGCAGCTATGCTCTAGGAGGGACCCAGTACTTC. Translation gives CASSYALGGTQYF.

This clonotype has a handful of counts. The chain couples TRBV11-2 to TRBJ2-7; D gene ambiguous. V was clipped by 3 bases and J by 6 bases, with 15 bases between them. The CDR3 extends over 14 amino acids. Looked up from germline, CDR1 is SGHAT and CDR2 is FQNNGV. The CDR3 DNA sequence: TGTGCCAGCAGCTTCCCCTCCCTAGATCCCGAGCAGTACTTC. Amino acids: CASSFPSLDPEQYF.

V gene TRBV9 combines with J gene TRBJ2-7, with D possibly matching TRBD2 (6 bases). V was shortened by 0 bases and J by 0 bases, with 10 bases between the two germline ends. Germline lookup yields CDR1 SGDLS and CDR2 YYNGEE. The CDR3 has 15 residues. The CDR3 here is CASSVAGTSSYEQYF. The CDR3 DNA reads TGTGCCAGCAGCGTAGCCGGGACTTCCTCCTACGAGCAGTACTTC.

This clonotype was seen repeatedly, ten times or more. The chain joins TRBV11-2 to TRBJ1-6; no reliable D call. The CDR3 runs to 15 residues. Germline CDR1 is SGHAT and CDR2 is FQNNGV. With 6 bases removed from V and 6 bases from J, the gap between germline ends came to 15 bases. CDR3: CASSSWGTTNSPLHF. CDR3 in DNA: TGTGCCAGCAGTTCCTGGGGTACTACTAATTCACCCCTCCACTTT.

For this clonotype: A much larger clonotype is one base distant, so this may be a read error. This chain connects TRBV11-3 to TRBJ1-2, with D possibly matching TRBD1 (6 bases). Per germline, CDR1 SGHNT and CDR2 YENEEA. The V and J ends lost 5 bases and 7 bases respectively, with 17 bases between them. CDR3 length: 14 residues. The CDR3 DNA reads TGTGCCAGCAGCCCATCGGGGGGGCTTGGTGGCTACACCTTC. Residues: CASSPSGGLGGYTF.

The J gene is TRBJ2-5, the V gene TRBV5-1; no clear D gene. Trimming shortened V by 0 bases and J by 1 base, and 19 bases separated the two germline ends. The germline V gene encodes CDR1 SGHRS and CDR2 YFSETQ. CDR3 length: 18 amino acids. CDR3 sequence: CASSLALAAPSLQETQYF. CDR3 DNA sequence: TGCGCCAGCAGCTTGGCCCTGGCGGCCCCATCCCTCCAAGAGACCCAGTACTTC. Supplemented by reference TRBV5-1 and TRBJ2-5, the full variable domain reads KAGVTQTPRYLIKTRGQQVTLSCSPISGHRSVSWYQQTPGQGLQFLFEYFSETQRNKGNFPGRFSGRQFSNSRSEMNVSTLELGDSALYLCASSLALAAPSLQETQYFGPGTRLLVL.